Listed below are T cell receptor beta chains from one sample, sequenced in a study of cytomegalovirus exposure and HLA in healthy donors. Clones were sequenced by immunoSEQ multiplex PCR, and TCRdb holds only the in-frame ones, with some missing. The data contain around 93,000 clones, about 81% of them seen just once; the ten biggest clones take up approximately 3.3%. The source material was PBMCs. These receptors came from a woman aged 40 to 49 in good health and CMV-seronegative. The CDR3 runs from the conserved cysteine through the conserved F or W. The D gene is left open where the match is weak. Not all rows give a size; the values are once, few, many and, for expanded clones, a class.

TGCGCCAGCAGCAGGTCGCCAGGGGAGCAGTACTTC	CASSRSPGEQYF	TRBJ2-7	.	.	TRBV10-1
TGTGCCAGCAGCTTGAATGGACAGAGCAATCAGCCCCAGCATTTT	CASSLNGQSNQPQHF	TRBJ1-5	.	.	TRBV7-8
TGTGCCAGCTCACCGGAGCGGGAGGTGCAGTACTTC	CASSPEREVQYF	TRBJ2-7	TRBD2	once	TRBV18
TGCAGTGCTACCTCCCCAGATACGCAGTATTTT	CSATSPDTQYF	TRBJ2-3	.	.	TRBV20-1
TGTGCCAGCAGCTCCTGGACGGGACATGGGGACTATGGCTACACCTTC	CASSSWTGHGDYGYTF	TRBJ1-2	.	.	TRBV7-2
TGCGCCAGCAGCTTGCAGGGGCAGAACCACGAGCAGTACTTC	CASSLQGQNHEQYF	TRBJ2-7	.	once	TRBV5-1
TGTGCCATCAGGGACAGGGGAGAGACCCAGTACTTC	CAIRDRGETQYF	TRBJ2-5	TRBD1	few	TRBV10-3
TGTGCCAGCAGTGAACCAGGAGGGCTTAGCAATCAGCCCCAGCATTTT	CASSEPGGLSNQPQHF	TRBJ1-5	.	.	TRBV6-1
TGTGCCAGCAGCTTAGGTCGCGGCGACAACACTGAAGCTTTCTTT	CASSLGRGDNTEAFF	TRBJ1-1	.	.	TRBV7-9
TGTGCCAGCAGCCAATCGGTTGATGTGGGCCCCTACGAGCAGTACTTC	CASSQSVDVGPYEQYF	TRBJ2-7	.	.	TRBV16
TGTGCCTGGAGGGGGGGGACGCCCACCTACGAGCAGTACTTC	CAWRGGTPTYEQYF	TRBJ2-7	TRBD2	.	TRBV30
TGTGCCAGCCGTACTGGACAGTCAGAAGCTTTCTTT	CASRTGQSEAFF	TRBJ1-1	.	once	TRBV28
TGTGCCAGCAGTTTTGTCACACAGGGGGTCGGGGAGCTGTTTTTT	CASSFVTQGVGELFF	TRBJ2-2	TRBD1	.	TRBV27
TGTGCCAGCAGTGCTACCGGGACTAGAAGAGTTGGAGGGAACTACGAGCAGTACTTC	CASSATGTRRVGGNYEQYF	TRBJ2-7	TRBD2	.	TRBV2
TGTGCCAGCAGCGTCAGCGGGAGAAGTGGCGGGGAGCTGTTTTTT	CASSVSGRSGGELFF	TRBJ2-2	TRBD2	.	TRBV9
TGCGCCAGCAGCGAGGGGGCTAGAACTGAAGCTTTCTTT	CASSEGARTEAFF	TRBJ1-1	TRBD1	few	TRBV5-1
TGCGCCAGCAGCCAAGTAGGGACTAGCGGACTCTACGAGCAGTACTTC	CASSQVGTSGLYEQYF	TRBJ2-7	TRBD2	.	TRBV4-1
TGTGCCAGCAGTTTAGGAGACAGCCTCTACGAGCAGTACTTC	CASSLGDSLYEQYF	TRBJ2-7	.	.	TRBV27
TGTGCCAGCAGCGTTTCCTCTAGCGGGGAACCATATTACGAGCAGTACTTC	CASSVSSSGEPYYEQYF	TRBJ2-7	TRBD2	.	TRBV9
TGTGCCAGCAGCTCCGGGACTAGCGTCGGCAATGAGCAGTTCTTC	CASSSGTSVGNEQFF	TRBJ2-1	TRBD2	.	TRBV7-9
TGTGCCAGCAGTCCCCCGTTGGGCCCTTCGGACGAGCAGTACTTC	CASSPPLGPSDEQYF	TRBJ2-7	.	.	TRBV28
TGTGCCAGCAGTTCGGAGGTTCTCGAGCAGTACTTC	CASSSEVLEQYF	TRBJ2-7	.	few	TRBV2
TGTGCCAGCAGCCTACTCTCTTCGCTCTCTGGGGCCAACGTCCTGACTTTC	CASSLLSSLSGANVLTF	TRBJ2-6	.	.	TRBV14
TGCGCCACAGGGTGGGGCGGGACAGGAGATACGCAGTATTTT	CATGWGGTGDTQYF	TRBJ2-3	TRBD1	.	TRBV10-2
TGTGCCAGCTGCGCTGGCGGTAGGGGGAATCAGCCCCAGCATTTT	CASCAGGRGNQPQHF	TRBJ1-5	.	.	TRBV6-1
TGTGCCATCAGTGCATTGCAGGTACAGAACACTGAAGCTTTCTTT	CAISALQVQNTEAFF	TRBJ1-1	.	few	TRBV10-3
TGTGCCAGCAGTTTTCACCTACTAGGAGGGGAGGATACGCAGTATTTT	CASSFHLLGGEDTQYF	TRBJ2-3	.	few	TRBV28
TGTGCCAGCAGTGCCCCGGGACAGCGTATTAGCAATCAGCCCCAGCATTTT	CASSAPGQRISNQPQHF	TRBJ1-5	TRBD1	.	TRBV6-1
TGTGCCAGCAGTCTCGGGACAGGGACCCTCCACTTT	CASSLGTGTLHF	TRBJ1-6	TRBD1	.	TRBV27
TGTGCCAGCTCACCGAAGATTGGTAGCGGAAGAACTCGCTTAGAGCAGTACTTC	CASSPKIGSGRTRLEQYF	TRBJ2-7	.	.	TRBV18
TGTGCCAGCAGCTTAGTGGGGGGGCCTAGGGGCGGGAGGGCCTCCTACAATGAGCAGTTCTTC	CASSLVGGPRGGRASYNEQFF	TRBJ2-1	TRBD2	.	TRBV7-8
TGTGCCACAGCCGACTCCATCTCTAGCGACACCATATATTTT	CATADSISSDTIYF	TRBJ1-3	.	.	TRBV10-3
TGTGCCAGCAGCTTGAAGGGGGGGGGACGCAACTATGGCTACACCTTC	CASSLKGGGRNYGYTF	TRBJ1-2	.	.	TRBV7-2
TGTGCCTGGAGTGTCGGGGGGAATCAGCCCCAGCATTTT	CAWSVGGNQPQHF	TRBJ1-5	.	.	TRBV30
TGTGCCAGCATTGGCGGGTCCTACGAGCAGTACTTC	CASIGGSYEQYF	TRBJ2-7	.	.	TRBV6-1
TGTGCCAGCAGTTACTCGGCTAGCGGGAGGTTCAATGAGCAGTTCTTC	CASSYSASGRFNEQFF	TRBJ2-1	TRBD2	.	TRBV6-5
TGTGCCAGCAGTTCTACAGGTGCCAGCTCCTACAATGAGCAGTTCTTC	CASSSTGASSYNEQFF	TRBJ2-1	.	.	TRBV6-5
TGTGCCTGGGCCAACGGGTTCGGGGATCAGCCCCAGCATTTT	CAWANGFGDQPQHF	TRBJ1-5	.	once	TRBV30
TGTGCCAGCAGCTTAGCGGTCGGTGTCCGGGCCGGGGAGCTGTTTTTT	CASSLAVGVRAGELFF	TRBJ2-2	.	.	TRBV7-2
TGCAGCGTCGCGAAACCGGGACTAGGGAACTACGAGCAGTACTTC	CSVAKPGLGNYEQYF	TRBJ2-7	TRBD2	once	TRBV29-1
TGTGCCAGCAGCTCTGCGACTAGCGGGAGGGCCTTGACAGATACGCAGTATTTT	CASSSATSGRALTDTQYF	TRBJ2-3	TRBD2	.	TRBV28
TGCGCCAGCAGCAGGGTCAGGGGTGGGGAAAAACTGTTTTTT	CASSRVRGGEKLFF	TRBJ1-4	.	.	TRBV5-1
TGTGCCAGCAGTTTCGTGAGGGCCTACGAGCAGTACTTC	CASSFVRAYEQYF	TRBJ2-7	.	.	TRBV5-6
TGTGCCAGCAGCGCCCTTCACAGGGAAAAACTGTTTTTT	CASSALHREKLFF	TRBJ1-4	.	.	TRBV7-2
TGTGCCAGCAGTTTAACCAAGGGGGCGGCGGGAAACACCATATATTTT	CASSLTKGAAGNTIYF	TRBJ1-3	TRBD1	.	TRBV28
TGTGCCAGCAGCTTAGTCAATTGGGGGGATCGGGGGGTCCAGTACTTC	CASSLVNWGDRGVQYF	TRBJ2-5	TRBD2	.	TRBV7-6
TGTGCCAGCAGCGCCCGGGACAGGAACACCGGGGAGCTGTTTTTT	CASSARDRNTGELFF	TRBJ2-2	TRBD1	.	TRBV9
TGCGCCAGCGGCAGACAGGGCCAAGAGACCCAGTACTTC	CASGRQGQETQYF	TRBJ2-5	TRBD1	once	TRBV10-2
TGTGCCATCAGTGAGGGGACCGGACAGACGGCCACCGGGGAGCTGTTTTTT	CAISEGTGQTATGELFF	TRBJ2-2	.	.	TRBV10-3
TGTGCCAGCAGCTCACGACTAGCGGGAGAGGGCGATGAGCAGTTCTTC	CASSSRLAGEGDEQFF	TRBJ2-1	TRBD2	.	TRBV7-3
TGTGCCAGCAGTGAAAACTGGGGCGGGGGGGAGAGCACAGATACGCAGTATTTT	CASSENWGGGESTDTQYF	TRBJ2-3	TRBD2	.	TRBV6-1
TGTGCCAGCAGCTTAGAGGCAGGGCCTCAGCCCCAGCATTTT	CASSLEAGPQPQHF	TRBJ1-5	.	.	TRBV7-9
TGCGCCAGCAGCTTTGGTGGGACAGGGGGCGTGAACACTGAAGCTTTCTTT	CASSFGGTGGVNTEAFF	TRBJ1-1	TRBD1	few	TRBV5-1
TGTGCCAGCAGCTCTCATAGCGGGAGGGCCGAGGATACGCAGTATTTT	CASSSHSGRAEDTQYF	TRBJ2-3	TRBD2	.	TRBV11-2
TGTGCCAGCATGGCAGGGGGGAGTGAAAAACTGTTTTTT	CASMAGGSEKLFF	TRBJ1-4	TRBD1	once	TRBV28
TGTGCCAGCAGTTATTCGGGGGGGGAGCAGTACTTC	CASSYSGGEQYF	TRBJ2-7	TRBD2	.	TRBV6-6
TGTGCCAGTAGTATCCAGGGCGTAGATACGCAGTATTTT	CASSIQGVDTQYF	TRBJ2-3	.	.	TRBV19